Shown below are 15 T cell receptor beta chains from a single sample sequenced in a study of blood T cell repertoires in COVID-19. Sequencing was performed with immunoSEQ multiplex PCR; in TCRdb, only in-frame clones are kept and a portion is missing. This table has some 320,000 clones, around 90% appearing once. Sequencing used PBMCs or T cells enriched from blood (not recorded which). The receptors were gathered from a man aged 55-75 years who had recovered from COVID-19.

The V gene is TRBV12-5, the J gene TRBJ2-5; D is perhaps TRBD2 (5 bases). V was cut by 0 bases and J by 5 bases, with 7 bases left in between. The CDR3 is made up of 13 amino acids. Germline CDR1 reads LGHNT; CDR2 reads FRNRAP. This chain's CDR3 is CASGLVLGETQYF. The CDR3 bases are TGTGCTAGTGGTTTGGTACTAGGGGAGACCCAGTACTTC.

This chain uses TRBV2 with TRBJ2-5; a weak D match, TRBD1 (6 bases). The CDR3 sequence is 16 residues long. From germline, CDR1 is SNHLY and CDR2 FYNNEI. Trimming cost V 8 bases and J 5 bases, with 24 bases left between them. CDR3 sequence reads: CASGKISGVLAETQYF. The CDR3 DNA follows: TGTGCCAGCGGGAAAATCTCAGGGGTTCTGGCCGAGACCCAGTACTTC.

The chain links TRBV27 to TRBJ2-2; D is perhaps TRBD2 (5 bases). The V end was cut by 8 bases, the J end by 4 bases, with 20 bases between. This CDR3 region has 16 residues. Germline V gene data show CDR1 as MNHEY and CDR2 as SMNVEV (reference sequence). The CDR3 DNA reads as TGTGCCAGCTCCTTAAATCAGGACTTGAGCACCGGGGAGCTGTTTTTT. This sequence encodes CASSLNQDLSTGELFF.

The V gene is TRBV11-2, the J gene TRBJ1-6; 8 bases are a match to TRBD1. This CDR3 is built from 14 residues. CDR1 and CDR2 from the germline V gene are SGHAT and FQNNGV. V gave up 5 bases and J gave up 17 bases; unmatched junction bases: 14. The CDR3 here is CASSRNYRDRRIHF. CDR3 nucleotides: TGTGCCAGCAGCCGGAACTACCGGGACAGGCGCATCCACTTT.

The CDR3 nucleotides are TGTGCCAGCAGAGTCTCCGGGACAGCCCCTTTTTTAGTGTTTTTT. As protein: CASRVSGTAPFLVFF. The chain combines TRBV6-5 with TRBJ1-4, with 7 bases aligning to TRBD1. The CDR3 sequence is 15 residues long. Per germline, CDR1 MNHEY and CDR2 SVGAGI. V lost 6 bases to trimming and J lost 15 bases; unmatched junction nucleotides: 19.

There are a few counts of this clone. The V call is TRBV11-2, the J call TRBJ1-4; 9 nucleotides agree with TRBD1. The CDR3 has 17 amino acids. CDR1 and CDR2 from the germline V gene are SGHAT and FQNNGV. V lost 4 bases and J lost 6; bases outside the gene matches: 12. CDR3: CASSYLLRQGVYEKLFF. CDR3 nucleotide sequence: TGTGCCAGCAGCTACCTCCTCAGACAGGGGGTGTATGAAAAACTGTTTTTT.

The chain couples TRBV6-2 or TRBV6-3 to TRBJ2-2, with D possibly being TRBD2 (6 bases). Germline CDR1 MNHEY, CDR2 SVGEGT. Trimming took 2 bases from V and 5 from J, leaving 12 bases between them. This CDR3 region has 15 residues. CDR3 loop: CASSYIGRGTGELFF. The CDR3 DNA follows: TGTGCCAGCAGTTACATCGGGCGGGGAACCGGGGAGCTGTTTTTT.

The chain recombines TRBV10-3 with TRBJ2-7, with unresolved D. Germline CDR1 reads ENHRY; CDR2 reads SYGVKD. The germline V and J ends were trimmed by 2 bases and 0 bases, with 5 bases remaining between them. The CDR3 contains 13 residues. CDR3 region: CAISEENSYEQYF. The CDR3, as DNA: TGTGCCATCAGTGAGGAGAACTCCTACGAGCAGTACTTC.

The genes are TRBV29-1 and TRBJ2-3; 8 nucleotides agree with TRBD1. This CDR3 contains 14 residues. Germline assignment: CDR1 SQVTM and CDR2 ANQGSEA. V shed 6 bases, J shed 4 bases, and the junction held 9 bases outside the gene matches. CDR3 in DNA: TGCAGCGTGGGGGTCCGGACAGGGCCAGATACGCAGTATTTT. This codes for CSVGVRTGPDTQYF.

The V call is TRBV12-3 or TRBV12-4, the J call TRBJ1-2; D not certain. This CDR3 is 13 amino acids long. The germline V and J ends were trimmed by 6 bases and 2 bases, with 10 bases remaining between them. Here the CDR3 DNA reads TGTGCCAGCAGCAGTGGACTGAACTATGGCTACACCTTC. Translation: CASSSGLNYGYTF.

V is TRBV15 and J is TRBJ2-5; maybe TRBD1 (7 bases). The ends were cut back, 3 bases at V and 13 bases at J, with 24 bases in the middle. The germline CDR1 and CDR2 sequences are LNHNV and YYDKDF (reference sequence). The CDR3 runs 15 residues. The CDR3 loop reads CATSSRPGQPLGGYF. The CDR3 DNA follows: TGTGCCACCAGCAGCCGACCGGGACAGCCCCTGGGGGGGTACTTC.

The CDR3 loop reads CASSLGGLAVNEQFF. In nucleotides, the CDR3 is TGTGCCAGCAGCTTAGGGGGACTAGCGGTCAATGAGCAGTTCTTC. The V call is TRBV7-2, the J call TRBJ2-1; 11 nucleotides line up with TRBD2. J gave up 6 bases and V 1 base, and 2 bases lay outside the gene matches. The length of the CDR3 is 15 residues. The germline V gene encodes CDR1 SGHTA and CDR2 FQGNSA.

The gene calls are TRBV24-1 and TRBJ2-3; D is possibly TRBD1 (6 bases). Germline values: CDR1 KGHDR, CDR2 SFDVKD. This CDR3 has 12 residues. V was clipped by 12 bases and J by 6 bases, with 15 bases between them. CDR3 loop: CAVNRDTDTQYF. The CDR3 nucleotides are TGTGCCGTAAACCGGGACACGGATACGCAGTATTTT.

The chain uses TRBV14 and TRBJ2-1; D gene uncertain. The CDR3 length is 14 residues. Trimming left V 1 base short and J 7 bases short, with 11 bases between. Germline V gives CDR1 SGHDN, CDR2 FVKESK. The CDR3 loop reads CASSQARELNEQFF. In DNA form, the CDR3 reads TGTGCCAGCAGCCAAGCTAGAGAACTAAATGAGCAGTTCTTC.

The chain couples TRBV4-2 to TRBJ2-2; TRBD2 agrees at 10 bases. Trimming removed 0 bases from V and 7 bases from J; junction bases left unmatched: 5. The germline V gene has CDR1 LGHNA and CDR2 YNFKEQ. The CDR3 extends over 16 amino acids. CDR3 sequence reads: CASSQDLAGVHGELFF. The CDR3 DNA reads TGTGCCAGCAGCCAAGATCTAGCGGGAGTCCACGGGGAGCTGTTTTTT.